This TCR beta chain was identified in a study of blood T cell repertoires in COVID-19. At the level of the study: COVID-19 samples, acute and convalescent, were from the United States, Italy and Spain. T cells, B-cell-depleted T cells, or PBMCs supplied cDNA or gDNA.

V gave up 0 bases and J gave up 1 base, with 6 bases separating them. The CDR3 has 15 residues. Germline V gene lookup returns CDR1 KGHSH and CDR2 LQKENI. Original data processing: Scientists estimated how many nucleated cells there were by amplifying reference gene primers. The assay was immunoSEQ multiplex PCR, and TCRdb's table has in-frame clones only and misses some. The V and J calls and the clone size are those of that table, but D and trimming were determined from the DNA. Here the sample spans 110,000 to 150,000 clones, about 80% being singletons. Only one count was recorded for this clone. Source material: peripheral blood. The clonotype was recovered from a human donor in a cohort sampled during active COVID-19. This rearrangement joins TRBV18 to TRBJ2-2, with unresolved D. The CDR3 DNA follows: TGTGCCAGCTCACCACCTAGCCTGAACACCGGGGAGCTGTTTTTT. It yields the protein CASSPPSLNTGELFF.